What follows are 16 T cell receptor beta chains derived from one specimen sequenced in a study of blood T cell repertoires in COVID-19. Measured with immunoSEQ multiplex PCR; TCRdb has only the in-frame clones, and not every one. In the table there are around 100,000 clones, 69% of which are singletons. Sequences were obtained from peripheral blood. Receptor source: a man older than 75 with acute or convalescent COVID-19.

This rearrangement joins TRBV7-9 to TRBJ1-5; 12 bases are a match to TRBD1. The junction had 11 bases not matched to a gene; V was cut back by 7 bases and J by 1 base. This CDR3 comprises 18 residues. CDR1 SEHNR and CDR2 FQNEAQ come from the germline V gene (reference sequence). The CDR3 is CASTTGTGGVGSNQPQHF. In nucleotides, the CDR3 is TGTGCCAGCACCACCGGGACAGGGGGCGTGGGGAGCAATCAGCCCCAGCATTTT.

The rearrangement links TRBV7-2 to TRBJ2-3; D is unclear. The CDR3 is 14 residues long. Between the trimmed V and J ends, which lost 3 bases and 2 bases, there was a span of 9 bases. Germline V lookup: CDR1 SGHTA, CDR2 FQGNSA. CDR3 sequence: CASSLRGLTDTQYF. CDR3 bases: TGTGCCAGCAGCTTGAGAGGTCTCACAGATACGCAGTATTTT.

The chain employs TRBV10-1 and TRBJ2-2, with no clear D. Deletions cut 2 bases from V and 8 bases from J, with 3 bases between. The CDR3 spans 11 residues. Germline CDR1 reads WNHNN; CDR2 reads SYGVQD (reference sequence). The CDR3 DNA reads as TGCGCCAGCAGTGAGCGGGGGGAGCTGTTTTTT. Amino acid sequence: CASSERGELFF.

This chain links TRBV19 with TRBJ1-5; D ambiguous. The V gene's germline CDR1 is LNHDA and CDR2 SQIVND (reference sequence). This CDR3 contains 14 residues. V lost 3 bases and J 7 bases, leaving 13 bases between the germline ends. The CDR3 bases are TGTGCCAGTAGTATTGTAGGCCCCAGGCAGCCCCAGCATTTT. Translating it yields CASSIVGPRQPQHF.

V is TRBV28 and J is TRBJ1-1; D might be TRBD1 (6 bases). The CDR3 has 12 residues. Trimming removed 11 bases at V and 4 bases at J, with 14 bases between. The germline V gene encodes CDR1 MDHEN and CDR2 SYDVKM. CDR3 DNA sequence: TGTGCCGCGGGGGGGCAAGCCACTGAAGCTTTCTTT. Translation: CAAGGQATEAFF.

This clone has more than one count but fewer than ten. The CDR3 sequence is CASSQEEGGQLFF. DNA of the CDR3: TGCGCCAGCAGCCAAGAGGAAGGAGGTCAACTGTTTTTT. The chain uses TRBV4-1 and TRBJ1-4, with unresolved D. Germline-derived CDR1 and CDR2 are MGHRA and YSYEKL. The CDR3 length is 13 residues. The V end lost 0 bases, the J end lost 12 bases, and 11 bases lay between the germline ends.

The V and J genes are TRBV28 and TRBJ1-4; D is unclear. Germline CDR1 MDHEN, CDR2 SYDVKM. This CDR3 spans 16 amino acids. V lost 5 bases, J lost 8 bases, and 21 bases lay in between. The chain's CDR3 is CASSPPGLNWFEKLFF. The CDR3 DNA reads TGTGCCAGCAGTCCCCCAGGACTTAATTGGTTCGAAAAACTGTTTTTT. The entire variable domain, with the rest obtained from reference TRBV28 and TRBJ1-4, is as follows: DVKVTQSSRYLVKRTGEKVFLECVQDMDHENMFWYRQDPGLGLRLIYFSYDVKMKEKGDIPEGYSVSREKKERFSLILESASTNQTSMYLCASSPPGLNWFEKLFFGSGTQLSVL.

The V and J genes are TRBV9 and TRBJ1-4; the match to TRBD1 covers 7 bases. Trimming took 0 bases from V and 4 from J; bases not matched to a gene: 6. From germline, CDR1 is SGDLS and CDR2 YYNGEE. This CDR3 has 16 residues. The CDR3 sequence: CASSVAGGQNNEKLFF. The CDR3, as DNA: TGTGCCAGCAGCGTAGCTGGGGGACAGAATAATGAAAAACTGTTTTTT.

This clone turned up a few times. V usage is TRBV4-3 and J usage is TRBJ2-1, with 7 bases lining up with TRBD2. V trimming: 0 bases; J trimming: 3 bases; junction bases outside the gene matches: 5. This CDR3 is built from 16 residues. Germline lookup yields CDR1 LGHNA and CDR2 YSLEER. The CDR3 DNA is TGCGCCAGCAGCCAAGATTGGACTAGAGGCTACAATGAGCAGTTCTTC. Protein sequence: CASSQDWTRGYNEQFF.

This clone was detected once. CDR3 loop: CASSIDLAGLGDEQFF. CDR3 nucleotides: TGTGCCAGTAGTATAGATCTAGCGGGACTGGGGGATGAGCAGTTCTTC. This chain connects TRBV19 to TRBJ2-1; TRBD2 matches at 9 bases. The trim removed 0 bases at V and 8 bases at J, leaving 8 bases unmatched. CDR1 and CDR2 (germline): LNHDA, SQIVND (reference sequence). The CDR3 spans 16 residues.

CDR3 sequence (DNA): TGTGCCACCGCAATACAGGGGGACTATGGCTACACCTTC. Amino acid sequence: CATAIQGDYGYTF. The genes are TRBV6-5 and TRBJ1-2; 8 bases line up with TRBD1. The germline gives CDR1 MNHEY, CDR2 SVGAGI. V was pared by 10 bases and J by 3 bases, with 7 bases of the junction left unmatched. This CDR3 has 13 residues.

This clone came up a few times. The genes are TRBV6-6 and TRBJ1-5, with no clear D. The CDR3 extends over 15 amino acids. V shed 6 bases and J shed 6 bases, with 18 bases lying between them. Germline V gives CDR1 MNHNY, CDR2 SVGAGI (reference sequence). As DNA, the CDR3 is TGTGCCAGCAGGTCGGACCCTTCCGCGGGTCAGCCCCAGCATTTT. Encoded protein: CASRSDPSAGQPQHF.

This chain links TRBV5-6 with TRBJ1-5, with D tentatively TRBD1 (6 bases). Germline V gene sequence: CDR1 SGHDT, CDR2 YYEEEE. V dropped 4 bases and J dropped 7 bases, with 15 bases sitting between them. The CDR3 has 14 residues. The CDR3 nucleotides read TGTGCCAGCAGCGGGGGCTTACCGGACCAGCCCCAGCATTTT. It translates to CASSGGLPDQPQHF.

The table lists this clone with a few counts. This chain uses TRBV27 with TRBJ2-4; 8 bases are a match to TRBD2. Germline lookup yields CDR1 MNHEY and CDR2 SMNVEV (reference sequence). CDR3 size: 17 residues. J gave up 0 bases and V 6 bases, and 10 bases lay outside the gene matches. CDR3 sequence: CASSPATSGLAKNIQYF. The DNA of the CDR3 is TGTGCCAGCAGCCCCGCTACTAGCGGTCTAGCCAAAAACATTCAGTACTTC.

The CDR3 sequence is CASSPGTREKLFF. CDR3 DNA sequence: TGTGCCAGCTCGCCCGGGACTCGCGAAAAACTGTTTTTT. The chain joins TRBV18 to TRBJ1-4; D is perhaps TRBD1 (5 bases). Trimming removed 6 bases at V and 8 bases at J, with 13 bases between. The CDR3 contains 13 residues. CDR1 is KGHSH, CDR2 LQKENI, per germline.

This rearrangement joins TRBV4-3 to TRBJ1-4, with D possibly matching TRBD1 (5 bases). V gave up 0 bases and J gave up 6 bases, with 14 bases separating them. This CDR3 has 16 residues. The germline CDR1 and CDR2 sequences are LGHNA and YSLEER. The CDR3 spells CASSQDLGAIHEKLFF. The CDR3 nucleotides are TGCGCCAGCAGCCAAGACCTAGGGGCCATCCATGAAAAACTGTTTTTT.